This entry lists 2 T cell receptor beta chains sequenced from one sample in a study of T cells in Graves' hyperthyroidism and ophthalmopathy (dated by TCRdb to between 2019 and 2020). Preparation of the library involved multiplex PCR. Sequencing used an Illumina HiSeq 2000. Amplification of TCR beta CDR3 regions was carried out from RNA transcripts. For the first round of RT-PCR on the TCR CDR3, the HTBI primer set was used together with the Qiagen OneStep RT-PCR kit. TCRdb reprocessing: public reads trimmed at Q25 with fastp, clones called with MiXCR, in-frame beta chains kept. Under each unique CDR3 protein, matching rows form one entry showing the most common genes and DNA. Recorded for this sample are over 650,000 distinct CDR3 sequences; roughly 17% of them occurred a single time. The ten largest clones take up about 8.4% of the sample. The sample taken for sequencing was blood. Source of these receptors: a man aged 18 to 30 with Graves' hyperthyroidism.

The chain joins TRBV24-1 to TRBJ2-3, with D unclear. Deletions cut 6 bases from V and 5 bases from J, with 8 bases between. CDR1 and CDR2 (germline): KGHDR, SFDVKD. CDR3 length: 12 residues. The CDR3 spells CATSPWGDTQYF. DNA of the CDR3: TGTGCCACCAGTCCTTGGGGAGATACGCAGTATTTT.

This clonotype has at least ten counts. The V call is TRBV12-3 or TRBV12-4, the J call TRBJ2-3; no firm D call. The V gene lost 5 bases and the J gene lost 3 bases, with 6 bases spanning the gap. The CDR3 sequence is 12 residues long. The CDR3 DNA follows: TGTGCCAGCAGTGACGGAACAGATACGCAGTATTTT. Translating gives CASSDGTDTQYF.